This entry describes one T cell receptor (beta chain). Its antigen is currently unknown. This entry is derived from a study of T cell responses to AZD1222 COVID-19 vaccine. Study observations and caveats: The donor group comprised mostly white British people and more females; the analysis possibly underestimated clonal diversity. Only a handful of AZD1222 recipients, roughly six in all, had baseline seropositivity. Unmutated regions of variants are reportedly targeted by nearly half of spike-specific TCRs.

V lost 1 base, J lost 1 base, and 10 bases lay in between. Germline values: CDR1 SGHAT, CDR2 FQNNGV. CDR3 length: 15 amino acids. Measured with immunoSEQ multiplex PCR; TCRdb has only the in-frame clones, and not every one. This table has more than 110,000 clones, about 90% appearing once. The rearrangement links TRBV11-2 to TRBJ2-5; unclear D gene. This TCR was recovered from an adult in good health. The sample consisted of peripheral blood, taken on day 0 of AZD1222 vaccination. The CDR3 loop is CASSLGPRTQETQYF. CDR3 bases: TGTGCCAGCAGCTTAGGTCCGCGTACCCAAGAGACCCAGTACTTC.